The 22 T cell receptor beta chains in this list originate from one sample, sequenced in a study of T cell repertoires in cytomegalovirus infection. TCRdb passed the reads through MiXCR, listing each CDR3 protein once. The sample carries approximately 490,000 distinct CDR3 sequences, over 9% recorded once. The sequencing input was PBMCs. The receptors were gathered from a human donor in good health (CMV status not recorded). Some clones in this sample may be carry-over from other donors' samples.

The table lists this clonotype with many counts. The chain carries TRBV18 and TRBJ1-1; D gene unclear. V was pared by 8 bases and J by 1 base, with 8 bases between. CDR1 and CDR2 (germline): KGHSH, LQKENI. CDR3 size: 12 residues. For the CDR3, the DNA is TGTGCCAGCAGTCCCCAGAACACTGAAGCTTTCTTT. As protein: CASSPQNTEAFF.

This clonotype was seen a handful of times. The chain carries TRBV29-1 and TRBJ2-7; D is undetermined. Per germline, CDR1 SQVTM and CDR2 ANQGSEA. The V end was cut by 0 bases, the J end by 0 bases, with 6 bases between. This CDR3 is built from 13 residues. The CDR3 bases are TGCAGCGTTGAAGACCTAAGCTCCTACGAGCAGTACTTC. Translation: CSVEDLSSYEQYF.

In this sample, this clonotype turned up many times. The chain links TRBV7-9 to TRBJ1-5; D might be TRBD1 (5 bases). V was pared by 1 base and J by 11 bases, with 21 bases between. Germline lookup yields CDR1 SEHNR and CDR2 FQNEAQ (reference sequence). The CDR3 loop spans 16 amino acids. The chain's CDR3 is CASSLGAMGGREAQHF. The CDR3 DNA reads TGTGCCAGCAGCTTAGGCGCTATGGGGGGAAGGGAAGCCCAGCATTTT.

The V and J genes are TRBV12-3 or TRBV12-4 and TRBJ1-5; no clear D gene. CDR3 length: 16 residues. The ends were cut back, 0 bases at V and 4 bases at J, with 13 bases in the middle. In DNA, the CDR3 is TGTGCCAGCAGTTTAGCCGCCGGGCCGAAGAATCAGCCCCAGCATTTT. Protein: CASSLAAGPKNQPQHF.

The V call is TRBV5-4, the J call TRBJ2-7, with 10 bases lining up with TRBD2. CDR1 SGHNT and CDR2 YYREEE come from the germline V gene (reference sequence). The junction had 3 bases not matched to a gene; V was cut back by 0 bases and J by 3 bases. CDR3 length equals 15 residues. CDR3 DNA sequence: TGTGCCAGCAGCTTGGGAGGGACTAGCGACTACGAGCAGTACTTC. It is translated as CASSLGGTSDYEQYF.

V is TRBV29-1 and J is TRBJ1-1; D might be TRBD1 (6 bases). The CDR3 contains 14 residues. Germline assignment: CDR1 SQVTM and CDR2 ANQGSEA. Trimming removed 7 bases at V and 1 base at J, with 16 bases between. This CDR3 is CSALRDNKNTEAFF. In DNA, the CDR3 is TGCAGCGCACTTAGGGACAACAAGAACACTGAAGCTTTCTTT.

The V gene is TRBV25-1, the J gene TRBJ1-5, with D perhaps matching TRBD1 (6 bases). V was shortened by 4 bases and J by 3 bases, with 13 bases between the two germline ends. CDR3 size: 15 residues. Germline CDR1 is MGHDK and CDR2 is SYGVNS. The CDR3 is CASSGGGRTNQPQHF. DNA of the CDR3: TGTGCCAGCAGTGGGGGGGGGCGGACCAATCAGCCCCAGCATTTT.

The sample holds a few counts of this clonotype. The J gene is TRBJ1-1, the V gene TRBV19; 7 bases are a match to TRBD1. Per the germline V gene, CDR1 is LNHDA and CDR2 is SQIVND (reference sequence). Losses at the gene ends were 8 bases for V and 0 bases for J; bases not matched to a gene: 3. The CDR3 is made up of 13 amino acids. The CDR3 spells CASQTGMNTEAFF. DNA of the CDR3: TGTGCCAGTCAGACAGGGATGAACACTGAAGCTTTCTTT.

This clonotype was detected ten times or more. DNA for the CDR3: TGTGCCAGCAGTGAACAGGGAAGGACCTATGGCTACACCTTC. This sequence encodes CASSEQGRTYGYTF. V usage is TRBV2 and J usage is TRBJ1-2, with D possibly TRBD1 on 5 matching bases. V was pared by 2 bases and J by 4 bases, with 11 bases between. The CDR3 has 14 amino acids. Per germline, CDR1 SNHLY and CDR2 FYNNEI.

This clonotype was recorded many times. This chain connects TRBV7-9 to TRBJ1-3; 10 bases are a match to TRBD1. Germline assignment: CDR1 SEHNR and CDR2 FQNEAQ (reference sequence). The ends lost 8 bases at V and 0 bases at J; junction bases unmatched: 7. The CDR3 runs to 16 residues. CDR3 amino acids: CASPTGGWFSGNTIYF. As DNA, the CDR3 is TGTGCCAGCCCGACAGGGGGCTGGTTCTCTGGAAACACCATATATTTT.

The rearrangement joins TRBV15 to TRBJ2-7; TRBD1 agrees at 7 bases. This CDR3 contains 15 residues. Germline values: CDR1 LNHNV, CDR2 YYDKDF (reference sequence). V gave up 6 bases and J gave up 3 bases; unmatched junction bases: 11. The CDR3 sequence is CATSWARTGLYEQYF. The DNA for the CDR3 is TGTGCCACCAGTTGGGCCCGGACAGGCCTCTACGAGCAGTACTTC.

The count of this clonotype is one. This may be a read error: a much more frequent sequence differs by one nucleotide. The rearrangement joins TRBV6-8 to TRBJ2-6, with D perhaps TRBD1 (6 bases). CDR3 size: 16 residues. The germline CDR1 and CDR2 sequences are MNHGY and SAAAGT. The CDR3 sequence is CDSSRQGNSGANVLTF. The CDR3 coding sequence is TGTGACAGCAGTCGCCAGGGGAATTCTGGGGCCAACGTCCTGACTTTC.

The chain has TRBV5-1 and TRBJ1-1; 7 bases are a match to TRBD1. The germline V gene has CDR1 SGHRS and CDR2 YFSETQ. Trimming cost V 0 bases and J 1 base; bases outside gene matches: 9. This CDR3 spans 17 amino acids. The CDR3 spells CASSLGARQGGNTEAFF. CDR3 in DNA: TGCGCCAGCAGCTTGGGGGCGCGTCAGGGGGGGAACACTGAAGCTTTCTTT.

This clonotype was recorded at least ten times. This chain uses TRBV27 with TRBJ2-3; tentative D call: TRBD2 (7 bases). Trimming removed 6 bases from V and 6 bases from J, with 16 bases in between. This CDR3 has 14 amino acids. The germline CDR1 and CDR2 sequences are MNHEY and SMNVEV (reference sequence). CDR3 sequence reads: CASSPGRGADTQYF. The CDR3 nucleotides read TGTGCCAGCAGCCCGGGACGGGGGGCCGATACGCAGTATTTT.

This clonotype showed up many times. The chain combines TRBV11-2 with TRBJ1-2; D possibly corresponds to TRBD1 (6 bases). V shed 4 bases and J shed 7 bases, with 10 bases lying between them. CDR1 is SGHAT and CDR2 is FQNNGV in the germline V gene. CDR3 length: 12 residues. The CDR3 spells CASSSRGPGYTF. DNA for the CDR3: TGTGCCAGCAGCTCCCGGGGGCCTGGCTACACCTTC.

The genes are TRBV20-1 and TRBJ2-5; 11 bases are a match to TRBD2. Germline V CDR1 and CDR2: DFQATT, SNEGSKA (reference sequence). The CDR3 runs 15 residues. Trimming cost V 3 bases and J 5 bases; bases outside gene matches: 8. The CDR3 DNA is TGCAGTGCTAGTGGAACTAGCGGGAGCAGGGAGACCCAGTACTTC. Its translation is CSASGTSGSRETQYF.

This clonotype was counted a few times. The chain joins TRBV7-9 to TRBJ2-3; no definite D call. V lost 5 bases, J lost 2 bases, and 11 bases lay in between. Germline V gene lookup returns CDR1 SEHNR and CDR2 FQNEAQ (reference sequence). The length of the CDR3 is 14 residues. The CDR3 nucleotides read TGTGCCAGCAGCACAGTAAAGTCCACAGATACGCAGTATTTT. It translates to CASSTVKSTDTQYF.

The chain is built from TRBV15 and TRBJ1-2, with D hard to call. Trimming took off 0 bases at V and 2 bases at J, with 10 bases between the two ends. The germline V gene encodes CDR1 LNHNV and CDR2 YYDKDF (reference sequence). This CDR3 is 15 amino acids long. CDR3 bases: TGTGCCACCAGCAGAGATCGTTCTCCCAACTATGGCTACACCTTC. This gives the protein CATSRDRSPNYGYTF.

This clonotype was counted many times. The chain is built from TRBV7-9 and TRBJ2-3, with D maybe TRBD1 (6 bases). This CDR3 has 15 amino acids. V was trimmed by 4 bases and J by 4 bases, leaving 15 bases between them. Germline CDR1 reads SEHNR; CDR2 reads FQNEAQ (reference sequence). Written as DNA, the CDR3 is TGTGCCAGCAGCTCACAGGGCCCCTCGGCAGATACGCAGTATTTT. Translation gives CASSSQGPSADTQYF. The full variable domain, its missing parts supplied by reference TRBV7-9 and TRBJ2-3, is DTGVSQNPRHKITKRGQNVTFRCDPISEHNRLYWYRQTLGQGPEFLTYFQNEAQLEKSRLLSDRFSAERPKGSFSTLEIQRTEQGDSAMYLCASSSQGPSADTQYFGPGTRLTVL.

This clonotype was observed many times. This rearrangement joins TRBV7-2 to TRBJ2-1; the match to TRBD2 covers 11 bases. The V gene's germline CDR1 is SGHTA and CDR2 FQGNSA. The CDR3 loop spans 15 amino acids. The ends lost 3 bases at V and 6 bases at J; junction bases unmatched: 4. The CDR3 nucleotides are TGTGCCAGCAGCTTGAGACTAGCGGGGCGCAATGAGCAGTTCTTC. Encoded protein: CASSLRLAGRNEQFF.

This clonotype was counted at least ten times. V usage is TRBV7-2 and J usage is TRBJ2-4; 14 bases match TRBD2. The CDR3 is made up of 22 amino acids. The trim removed 1 base at V and 0 bases at J, leaving 14 bases unmatched. In germline, CDR1 is SGHTA, CDR2 FQGNSA. CDR3 sequence (DNA): TGTGCCAGCAGCTTAGTTTCCGGCGGACTAGCGGGAGGTGGGGGAGCCAAAAACATTCAGTACTTC. This encodes CASSLVSGGLAGGGGAKNIQYF.

This clonotype has a handful of counts. The V call is TRBV20-1, the J call TRBJ1-2, with a tentative D call TRBD1 (6 bases). V lost 0 bases and J lost 8, with 16 bases in between. The germline CDR1 and CDR2 sequences are DFQATT and SNEGSKA (reference sequence). The CDR3 totals 14 residues. CDR3 loop: CSARDPRGGKGYTF. The CDR3 nucleotides read TGCAGTGCTAGAGACCCCCGAGGGGGAAAGGGCTACACCTTC.